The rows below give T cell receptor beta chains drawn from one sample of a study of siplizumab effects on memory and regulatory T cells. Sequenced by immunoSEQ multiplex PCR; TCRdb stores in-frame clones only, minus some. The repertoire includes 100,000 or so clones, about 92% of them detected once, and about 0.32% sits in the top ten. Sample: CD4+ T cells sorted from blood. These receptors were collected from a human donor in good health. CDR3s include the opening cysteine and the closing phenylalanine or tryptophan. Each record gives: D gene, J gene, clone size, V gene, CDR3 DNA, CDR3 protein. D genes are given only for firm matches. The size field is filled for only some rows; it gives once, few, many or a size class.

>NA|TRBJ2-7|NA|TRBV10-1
TGCGCCAGCAGTCCCGGGACGGGGGACGACGAGCAGTACTTC
CASSPGTGDDEQYF
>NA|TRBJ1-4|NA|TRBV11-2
TGTGCCAGCAGGAGGGAGTCTAATGAAAAACTGTTTTTT
CASRRESNEKLFF
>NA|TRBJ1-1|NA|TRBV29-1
TGCAGTCCGTTCAGCGTGAACACTGAAGCTTTCTTT
CSPFSVNTEAFF
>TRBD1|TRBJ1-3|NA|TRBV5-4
TGTGCCAGCAGCCCGACAGGGGCTGGAAACACCATATATTTT
CASSPTGAGNTIYF
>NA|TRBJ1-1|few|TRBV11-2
TGTGCCAGCAGCTTACGGCCGGGCACTGAAGCTTTCTTT
CASSLRPGTEAFF
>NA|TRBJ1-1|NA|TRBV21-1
TGTGCCAGCAGCAAATTGTCAGAGAACACTGAAGCTTTCTTT
CASSKLSENTEAFF
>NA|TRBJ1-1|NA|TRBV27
TGTGCCAGCAGTTTAGCGGGAAACACTGAAGCTTTCTTT
CASSLAGNTEAFF
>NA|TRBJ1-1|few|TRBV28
TGTGCCAGCAGCTCTAGTGGGGGAGAGGGTTACATCGCAGAAGCTTTCTTT
CASSSSGGEGYIAEAFF
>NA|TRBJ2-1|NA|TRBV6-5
TGTGCCAGCAGTCCGGACACCCGAGGTACCAATGAGCAGTTCTTC
CASSPDTRGTNEQFF
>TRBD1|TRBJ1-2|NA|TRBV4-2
TGTGCCAGCAGCCAACCAGACAGGGGGTCGGATTATGGCTACACCTTC
CASSQPDRGSDYGYTF
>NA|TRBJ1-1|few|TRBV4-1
TGCGCCAGCAGCCAAGATGGAGCTTCAGGCGAAGCTTTCTTT
CASSQDGASGEAFF
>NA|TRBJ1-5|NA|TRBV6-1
TGTGCCAGCAGTGAAAGGATGGAGACTCACAATCAGCCCCAGCATTTT
CASSERMETHNQPQHF
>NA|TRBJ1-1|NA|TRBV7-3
TGTGCCAGCAGCGTCACCTACAGGGAGGAAGCTTTCTTT
CASSVTYREEAFF
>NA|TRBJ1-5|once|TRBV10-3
TGTGCCATCAGTGAGTGGGTCAGTCGCAATCAGCCCCAGCATTTT
CAISEWVSRNQPQHF
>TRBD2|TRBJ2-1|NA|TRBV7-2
TGTGCCAGCAGCTTAGTCGGTACTAGCGGGAGGTCCGAGCAGTTCTTC
CASSLVGTSGRSEQFF
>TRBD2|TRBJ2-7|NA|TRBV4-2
TGTGCCAGCAGCCAAGGGGGACTAGCGGGAGAATACGAGCAGTACTTC
CASSQGGLAGEYEQYF
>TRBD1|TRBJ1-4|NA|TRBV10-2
TGCGCCAGCAGTGAGTCGGAGGGGGCGTTGTCACTGTTTTTT
CASSESEGALSLFF
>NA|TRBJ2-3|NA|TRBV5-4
TGTGCCAGCAGCTTCCCGGGACGCACAGATACGCAGTATTTT
CASSFPGRTDTQYF
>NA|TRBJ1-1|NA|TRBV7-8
TGTGCCAGCAGCTTAAGTGACTCAAGAAACACTGAAGCTTTCTTT
CASSLSDSRNTEAFF
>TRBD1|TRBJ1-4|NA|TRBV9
TGTGCCAGCAGCGTTGCCCCACAGGGGGCTAATGAAAAACTGTTTTTT
CASSVAPQGANEKLFF
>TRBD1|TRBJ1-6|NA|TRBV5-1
TGCGCCAGCAGCTCGGGACAGGGGGCTGACTATAATTCACCCCTCCACTTT
CASSSGQGADYNSPLHF
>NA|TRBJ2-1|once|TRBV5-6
TGTGCCAGCAGCCGCTACAGACTTAACTCCTACAATGAGCAGTTCTTC
CASSRYRLNSYNEQFF
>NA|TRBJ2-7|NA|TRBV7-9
TGTGCCAGCAGCTTCGGGAGAGGCCCCTACGAGCAGTACTTC
CASSFGRGPYEQYF
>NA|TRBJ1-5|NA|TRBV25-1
TGTGCCAGCAGTGAGGGAACAGGGAATCAGCCCCAGCATTTT
CASSEGTGNQPQHF
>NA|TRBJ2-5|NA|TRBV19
TGTGCCAGTAGTATCAGGGGCCCCCAAGAGACCCAGTACTTC
CASSIRGPQETQYF
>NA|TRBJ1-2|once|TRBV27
TGTGCCAGCAGTTCTTTACCCGGGACTGCTGGCTACACCTTC
CASSSLPGTAGYTF
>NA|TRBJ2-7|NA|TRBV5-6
TGTGCCAGCAGCACAGAGTTTACCCCCTACGAGCAGTACTTC
CASSTEFTPYEQYF
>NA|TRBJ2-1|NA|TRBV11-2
TGTGCCAGCAGCGCCGGATTGGTCTCCTACAATGAGCAGTTCTTC
CASSAGLVSYNEQFF
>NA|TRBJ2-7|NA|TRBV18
TGTGCCAGCTCACCAGCACGCACTACCTACGAGCAGTACTTC
CASSPARTTYEQYF
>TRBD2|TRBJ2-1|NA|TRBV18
TGTGCCAGCTCACCACTGCGGGAGGCGAATGAGCAGTTCTTC
CASSPLREANEQFF
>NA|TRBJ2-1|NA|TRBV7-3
TGTGCCAGCAGCTCCAGATTGGGGAATGAGCAGTTCTTC
CASSSRLGNEQFF
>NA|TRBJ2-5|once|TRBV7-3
TGTGCCAGCAGCCTAGGGTCAGGTTTCGAGACCCAGTACTTC
CASSLGSGFETQYF
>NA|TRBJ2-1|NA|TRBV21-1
TGTGCCAGCAGCAGGTGCGAGTTCTACAATGAGCAGTTCTTC
CASSRCEFYNEQFF
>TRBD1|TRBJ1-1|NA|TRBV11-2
TGTGCCAGCAGCTTAGAGGGCGGGACAGGGCTTATTAACACTGAAGCTTTCTTT
CASSLEGGTGLINTEAFF
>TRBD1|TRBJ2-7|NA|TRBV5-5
TGTGCCAGCAGCCGACAGGGGATCTCGCTTTCCTACGAGCAGTACTTC
CASSRQGISLSYEQYF
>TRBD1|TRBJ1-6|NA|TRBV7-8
TGTGCCAGCAGCGCGGACAGGGGAAAGTCCTATAATTCACCCCTCCACTTT
CASSADRGKSYNSPLHF
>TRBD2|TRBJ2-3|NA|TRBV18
TGTGCCAGCTCACCACTAAGCGGGGGGTCCACAGATACGCAGTATTTT
CASSPLSGGSTDTQYF
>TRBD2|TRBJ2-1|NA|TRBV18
TGTGCCAGCTCACCACGTTCAGCGCTAGCGGGAGCCTCGAATGAGCAGTTCTTC
CASSPRSALAGASNEQFF
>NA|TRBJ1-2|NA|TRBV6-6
TGTGCCAGCAGTCCCCTTGGGACCTCAGTAGGCTATGGCTACACCTTC
CASSPLGTSVGYGYTF
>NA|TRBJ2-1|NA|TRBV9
TGTGCCAGCAGCCGGGAGATGAATGAGCAGTTCTTC
CASSREMNEQFF
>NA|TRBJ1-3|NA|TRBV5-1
TGCGCCAGCGGCCCAAACACGGTAGACTCTGGAAACACCATATATTTT
CASGPNTVDSGNTIYF
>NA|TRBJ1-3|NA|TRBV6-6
TGTGCCAGCAGTTCACAGGGTACTGGAAACACCATATATTTT
CASSSQGTGNTIYF
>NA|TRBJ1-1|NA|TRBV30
TGTGCCTGGAGTGTAAACGTGGGCAACACTGAAGCTTTCTTT
CAWSVNVGNTEAFF
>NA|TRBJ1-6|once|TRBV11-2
TGTGCCAGCAGCTTCAATAATTCACCCCTCCACTTT
CASSFNNSPLHF
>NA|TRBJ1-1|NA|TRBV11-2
TGTGCCAGCAGCTTAGGGGCAGGGGTGAACACTGAAGCTTTCTTT
CASSLGAGVNTEAFF
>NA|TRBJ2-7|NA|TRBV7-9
TGTGCCAGCACCCGGGCAGGGGGGGTTAGCGAGCAGTACTTC
CASTRAGGVSEQYF
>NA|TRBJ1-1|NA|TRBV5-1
TGCGCCAGCAGCGCGTCGACAGCGAACACTGAAGCTTTCTTT
CASSASTANTEAFF
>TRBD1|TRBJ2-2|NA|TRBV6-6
TGTGCCAGCAGTCAGGACAGGGGGCGCACCGGGGAGCTGTTTTTT
CASSQDRGRTGELFF
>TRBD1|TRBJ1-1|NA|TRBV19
TGTGCCAGTAACAGGAGGGGGCAGGCTGAAGCTTTCTTT
CASNRRGQAEAFF